The clone carrying this T cell receptor (beta chain) turned up a few times. V shed 5 bases and J shed 6 bases, with 14 bases lying between them. This CDR3 is built from 13 residues. Germline CDR1 and CDR2: SGHTA and FQGNSA. The entry originates in a study of beta chain features in type 1 diabetes. Sorted populations all exceeded 95% purity. As every portion of the isolated RNA was reverse transcribed, the sequencing read expressed TCRB transcripts. This table comes from immunoSEQ multiplex PCR, and its TCRdb copy is limited to in-frame clones, with some not included. The table records 450,000 to 600,000 clones, 30% of them present only once.

Sequences were obtained from naive CD4+ T cells from blood. The receptor was isolated from a man aged 18 to 30 in good health. The chain recombines TRBV7-2 with TRBJ2-7; the D is unclear. The CDR3 sequence: CASSQRSDREQYF. The CDR3 DNA follows: TGTGCCAGCAGCCAGAGATCCGACCGCGAGCAGTACTTC.